The rows below give T cell receptor beta chains drawn from one sample of a study of cytotoxic CD8 clonotypes in ibrutinib-treated CLL. The assay was immunoSEQ multiplex PCR, and TCRdb's table has in-frame clones only and misses some. Among fewer than 45,000 clones listed, about three quarters were seen once. This specimen was PBMCs, taken at disease progression, from a patient treated with ibrutinib. These receptors all stem from a human donor with chronic lymphocytic leukemia. Each CDR3 is given with its conserved first and last residue. D genes are given only for firm matches. Rows give clone size only sometimes, using once, few, many, or a class for an expanded clone.

j_call: TRBJ2-3
clone_size: .
v_call: TRBV5-1
d_call: TRBD1
cdr3_nt: TGCGCCAGCAGCCCACGGACAGGGGGCGGTGGAGATACGCAGTATTTT
cdr3_aa: CASSPRTGGGGDTQYF

j_call: TRBJ2-1
clone_size: .
v_call: TRBV5-1
d_call: .
cdr3_nt: TGCGCCAGCAGCAGGGGATTGGCCCTTCCCAATGAGCAGTTCTTC
cdr3_aa: CASSRGLALPNEQFF

j_call: TRBJ2-7
clone_size: .
v_call: TRBV4-1
d_call: .
cdr3_nt: TGCGCCAGCAGCCAACTTTACGGACAGATGATCTACGAGCAGTACTTC
cdr3_aa: CASSQLYGQMIYEQYF

j_call: TRBJ2-2
clone_size: .
v_call: TRBV5-1
d_call: .
cdr3_nt: TGCGCCAGCAGCCGGTCCGCCAACACCGGGGAGCTGTTTTTT
cdr3_aa: CASSRSANTGELFF

j_call: TRBJ2-5
clone_size: .
v_call: TRBV5-1
d_call: TRBD2
cdr3_nt: TGCGCCAGCAGCCCTCCACTAGCGGGGGGAGAGACCCAGTACTTC
cdr3_aa: CASSPPLAGGETQYF

j_call: TRBJ2-4
clone_size: few
v_call: TRBV30
d_call: .
cdr3_nt: TGTGCCTGGAGTGTACAGGGCCGGCAGTACTTC
cdr3_aa: CAWSVQGRQYF

j_call: TRBJ2-3
clone_size: .
v_call: TRBV10-2
d_call: .
cdr3_nt: TGCGCCGCACTAGCATCTACCACAGATACGCAGTATTTT
cdr3_aa: CAALASTTDTQYF

j_call: TRBJ1-1
clone_size: .
v_call: TRBV11-2
d_call: .
cdr3_nt: TGTGCCAGCAGCTTTAGCAGCTCCCCTACTGAAGCTTTCTTT
cdr3_aa: CASSFSSSPTEAFF

j_call: TRBJ1-2
clone_size: .
v_call: TRBV7-2
d_call: .
cdr3_nt: TGTGCCAGCAGCTTACGGGCGACTAACTATGGCTACACCTTC
cdr3_aa: CASSLRATNYGYTF

j_call: TRBJ2-2
clone_size: .
v_call: TRBV6-1
d_call: .
cdr3_nt: TGTGCCAGCAGTGAGCGGGAAACCGGGGAGCTGTTTTTT
cdr3_aa: CASSERETGELFF

j_call: TRBJ1-3
clone_size: .
v_call: TRBV6-5
d_call: TRBD1
cdr3_nt: TGTGCCACCGGACAGGGGATTTCTCTGAGAAACACCATATATTTT
cdr3_aa: CATGQGISLRNTIYF

j_call: TRBJ2-1
clone_size: .
v_call: TRBV6-1
d_call: .
cdr3_nt: TGTGCCAGCAGTGACGACCGCTACTCCTACAATGAGCAGTTCTTC
cdr3_aa: CASSDDRYSYNEQFF

j_call: TRBJ1-5
clone_size: .
v_call: TRBV30
d_call: TRBD1
cdr3_nt: TGTGCCTGGAACCCGGGACAGGGGAATCAGCCCCAGCATTTT
cdr3_aa: CAWNPGQGNQPQHF

j_call: TRBJ2-5
clone_size: .
v_call: TRBV7-9
d_call: .
cdr3_nt: TGTGCCAGCAGCTTACTCACTTACTTGGAAGAGACCCAGTACTTC
cdr3_aa: CASSLLTYLEETQYF

j_call: TRBJ2-7
clone_size: .
v_call: TRBV7-9
d_call: .
cdr3_nt: TGTGCCAGCAGCGACTTAAGGGCGGGCGGGGACGAGCAGTACTTC
cdr3_aa: CASSDLRAGGDEQYF

j_call: TRBJ1-2
clone_size: .
v_call: TRBV28
d_call: TRBD1
cdr3_nt: TGTGCCAGCAGTCCCTCAGGACAGGGGAACTATGGCTACACCTTC
cdr3_aa: CASSPSGQGNYGYTF

j_call: TRBJ2-1
clone_size: .
v_call: TRBV27
d_call: .
cdr3_nt: TGTGCCAGCAGTTTAAGGGCGGATCGCTCCTACAATGAGCAGTTCTTC
cdr3_aa: CASSLRADRSYNEQFF

j_call: TRBJ2-3
clone_size: once
v_call: TRBV5-1
d_call: TRBD2
cdr3_nt: TGCGCCAGCAGCTGGATGGGGGAGGGCCGGGCGGATACGCAGTATTTT
cdr3_aa: CASSWMGEGRADTQYF

j_call: TRBJ2-2
clone_size: .
v_call: TRBV5-1
d_call: .
cdr3_nt: TGCGCCAGCAGCCACGGACAGTCGAACACCGGGGAGCTGTTTTTT
cdr3_aa: CASSHGQSNTGELFF

j_call: TRBJ2-1
clone_size: .
v_call: TRBV5-6
d_call: .
cdr3_nt: TGTGCCAGCAGCGAATACAATGAGCAGTTCTTC
cdr3_aa: CASSEYNEQFF

j_call: TRBJ2-1
clone_size: few
v_call: TRBV28
d_call: .
cdr3_nt: TGTGCCAGCAGCCCGAAAATGAGCCATGAGCAGTTCTTC
cdr3_aa: CASSPKMSHEQFF

j_call: TRBJ1-2
clone_size: .
v_call: TRBV6-5
d_call: .
cdr3_nt: TGTGCCAGCAGTCGCCGGGGTTATGGCTACACCTTC
cdr3_aa: CASSRRGYGYTF

j_call: TRBJ2-7
clone_size: .
v_call: TRBV30
d_call: .
cdr3_nt: TGTGCCTGGAGTGTAGGGGCCCCCTACGAGCAGTACTTC
cdr3_aa: CAWSVGAPYEQYF

j_call: TRBJ1-5
clone_size: once
v_call: TRBV28
d_call: .
cdr3_nt: TGTGCCAGCAGTCTTTCCATTAATCAGCCCCAGCATTTT
cdr3_aa: CASSLSINQPQHF

j_call: TRBJ2-7
clone_size: .
v_call: TRBV6-5
d_call: .
cdr3_nt: TGTGCCCCGGGGTGGGCAGAGTTCTACGAGCAGTACTTC
cdr3_aa: CAPGWAEFYEQYF

j_call: TRBJ1-3
clone_size: .
v_call: TRBV7-8
d_call: TRBD1
cdr3_nt: TGTGCCAGCAGCTTAGGAGGGGGACAGGGAACTGGAAACACCATATATTTT
cdr3_aa: CASSLGGGQGTGNTIYF

j_call: TRBJ2-3
clone_size: .
v_call: TRBV6-6
d_call: TRBD2
cdr3_nt: TGTGCCAGCAGGCGCCCTAGCGGGAGCACAGATACGCAGTATTTT
cdr3_aa: CASRRPSGSTDTQYF

j_call: TRBJ2-1
clone_size: few
v_call: TRBV14
d_call: .
cdr3_nt: TGTGCCAGCTCGGGACTCATAGGGAATGAGCAGTTCTTC
cdr3_aa: CASSGLIGNEQFF

j_call: TRBJ1-2
clone_size: .
v_call: TRBV2
d_call: .
cdr3_nt: TGTGCCAGCACGAGGGGCTTCTATGGCTACACCTTC
cdr3_aa: CASTRGFYGYTF

j_call: TRBJ1-1
clone_size: .
v_call: TRBV6-6
d_call: TRBD1
cdr3_nt: TGTGCCAGCAGTTACGAGACGACAGGGAGGGCTTTCTTT
cdr3_aa: CASSYETTGRAFF

j_call: TRBJ1-3
clone_size: .
v_call: TRBV4-1
d_call: .
cdr3_nt: TGCGCCAGCAGCTCCGAATACCCCCCAGGGTCCGTTGGAAACACCATATATTTT
cdr3_aa: CASSSEYPPGSVGNTIYF

j_call: TRBJ2-1
clone_size: few
v_call: TRBV6-1
d_call: TRBD2
cdr3_nt: TGTGCCAGCAGCGAATTAGCGGGAGGTGTAAATGAGCAGTTCTTC
cdr3_aa: CASSELAGGVNEQFF

j_call: TRBJ2-3
clone_size: .
v_call: TRBV19
d_call: .
cdr3_nt: TGTGCCAGTAGTATAGATAAATGGGCCGATACGCAGTATTTT
cdr3_aa: CASSIDKWADTQYF

j_call: TRBJ1-5
clone_size: .
v_call: TRBV7-9
d_call: .
cdr3_nt: TGTGCCAGCACCAACGGGGAAGTCAATCAGCCCCAGCATTTT
cdr3_aa: CASTNGEVNQPQHF

j_call: TRBJ1-2
clone_size: .
v_call: TRBV5-6
d_call: TRBD1
cdr3_nt: TGTGCCAGCAGAAGAACGGGACAGACATTTAACTATGGCTACACCTTC
cdr3_aa: CASRRTGQTFNYGYTF

j_call: TRBJ2-1
clone_size: .
v_call: TRBV5-1
d_call: .
cdr3_nt: TGCGCCAGCAGCTCGCCAGGGGTCCCCTCCTACAATGAGCAGTTCTTC
cdr3_aa: CASSSPGVPSYNEQFF

j_call: TRBJ2-2
clone_size: .
v_call: TRBV4-2
d_call: TRBD1
cdr3_nt: TGTGCCAGCAGCCCCAGACAGGGGGCCGGGGAGCTGTTTTTT
cdr3_aa: CASSPRQGAGELFF

j_call: TRBJ1-1
clone_size: .
v_call: TRBV19
d_call: .
cdr3_nt: TGTGCCAGTAGTAACCCGGGACTCCACACTGAAGCTTTCTTT
cdr3_aa: CASSNPGLHTEAFF

j_call: TRBJ1-5
clone_size: few
v_call: TRBV6-1
d_call: .
cdr3_nt: TGTGCCAGCAGTGAAGCGGAAAATCAGCCCCAGCATTTT
cdr3_aa: CASSEAENQPQHF

j_call: TRBJ2-7
clone_size: .
v_call: TRBV6-5
d_call: .
cdr3_nt: TGTGCCAGCAGTCCTAGATACGAGCAGTACTTC
cdr3_aa: CASSPRYEQYF

j_call: TRBJ1-2
clone_size: few
v_call: TRBV19
d_call: .
cdr3_nt: TGTGCCAGTAGGACACAAAACTATGGCTACACCTTC
cdr3_aa: CASRTQNYGYTF

j_call: TRBJ2-1
clone_size: .
v_call: TRBV4-1
d_call: .
cdr3_nt: TGCGCCAGCAGCCAACGCCTTTTTAGCGGAGAAGACAATGAGCAGTTCTTC
cdr3_aa: CASSQRLFSGEDNEQFF

j_call: TRBJ2-1
clone_size: .
v_call: TRBV6-6
d_call: .
cdr3_nt: TGTGCCAGCGGACGTGCTAGCTACAATGAGCAGTTCTTC
cdr3_aa: CASGRASYNEQFF

j_call: TRBJ1-4
clone_size: few
v_call: TRBV2
d_call: .
cdr3_nt: TGTGCCAGCAAAGGGGGTAAAGCAGCAACTAATGAAAAACTGTTTTTT
cdr3_aa: CASKGGKAATNEKLFF

j_call: TRBJ1-5
clone_size: .
v_call: TRBV6-1
d_call: .
cdr3_nt: TGTGCCAGCAGTGAAATTGGGGGAATGGGTCAGCCCCAGCATTTT
cdr3_aa: CASSEIGGMGQPQHF

j_call: TRBJ2-2
clone_size: .
v_call: TRBV5-6
d_call: .
cdr3_nt: TGTGCCAGCAGCTTTAAGTTATCCATGGCGCCCGGGGAGCTGTTTTTT
cdr3_aa: CASSFKLSMAPGELFF

j_call: TRBJ2-3
clone_size: once
v_call: TRBV5-1
d_call: .
cdr3_nt: TGCGCCAGCAGCTTGGTGGAGAGGTCAGATACGCAGTATTTT
cdr3_aa: CASSLVERSDTQYF

j_call: TRBJ1-2
clone_size: .
v_call: TRBV5-1
d_call: .
cdr3_nt: TGCGCCAGCGGACCCGCAGGGTCTAACTATGGCTACACCTTC
cdr3_aa: CASGPAGSNYGYTF

j_call: TRBJ2-1
clone_size: .
v_call: TRBV4-2
d_call: TRBD2
cdr3_nt: TGTGCCAGCAGCCAAGATCCTATAGCGGGAGGGCCAGGCGATGAGCAGTTCTTC
cdr3_aa: CASSQDPIAGGPGDEQFF

j_call: TRBJ1-2
clone_size: .
v_call: TRBV28
d_call: .
cdr3_nt: TGTGCCAGCAGTTCTTTACAGGGTCGCGGGGGCTACACCTTC
cdr3_aa: CASSSLQGRGGYTF

j_call: TRBJ2-7
clone_size: .
v_call: TRBV19
d_call: TRBD1
cdr3_nt: TGTGCCAGTAGTATTGGGGGACAGATTGGCGAGCAGTACTTC
cdr3_aa: CASSIGGQIGEQYF